Each of the 2 T cell receptor beta chains below was sequenced from the same sample in a study of blood T cell repertoires in COVID-19. Data came from immunoSEQ multiplex PCR; TCRdb stores just in-frame clones and leaves some out. Of 110,000 or so clones in the sample, 84% were seen once. The sequencing sample was made of peripheral blood. Receptors were obtained from a woman between 35 and 50 years old with acute or convalescent COVID-19.

This clone was detected once. The chain has TRBV30 and TRBJ2-3, with D tentatively TRBD2 (6 bases). CDR1 and CDR2 (germline): GTSNPN, SVGIG (reference sequence). V was shortened by 4 bases and J by 2 bases, with 10 bases between the two germline ends. CDR3 length equals 13 residues. The CDR3 DNA is TGTGCCTGGAAGGAGGGTACCACAGATACGCAGTATTTT. Translation gives CAWKEGTTDTQYF.

This clone has only a few counts. CDR3 sequence reads: CASRLQGNTEAFF. The CDR3 DNA reads as TGTGCCAGCAGACTACAGGGGAACACTGAAGCTTTCTTT. The chain links TRBV6-5 to TRBJ1-1; D is possibly TRBD1 (6 bases). Germline CDR1 and CDR2: MNHEY and SVGAGI. The V gene lost 6 bases and the J gene lost 1 base, with 9 bases spanning the gap. This CDR3 is built from 13 residues.